The sequence of this TCR beta chain was determined in a study of T cell clonotyping in hematopoietic cell transplantation. The repertoire was sequenced with immunoSEQ multiplex PCR; TCRdb's copy has only in-frame clones and lacks some. This repertoire shows about 9,400 clones, roughly 85% found once; its top ten account for 15% to 20%. Germline V CDR1 and CDR2: MGHRA, YSYEKL. This CDR3 has 16 residues. With 4 bases removed from V and 0 bases from J, the gap between germline ends came to 14 bases. The material sequenced was PBMCs, taken 180 days after allogeneic stem cell transplant. The rearrangement uses TRBV4-1 and TRBJ2-3; weak D call: TRBD1 (6 bases). This receptor was taken from a male patient aged 35-55 years who had an allogeneic stem cell transplant from a related donor, so the T cells may come from the graft donor. Some clones in this sample may be carry-over from other donors' samples. In nucleotides, the CDR3 is TGCGCCAGCAGCCTGCATGGGACAACAAGCACAGATACGCAGTATTTT. Residues: CASSLHGTTSTDTQYF.